By its share, the clone carrying this T cell receptor (beta chain) is medium-sized (0.01 to 0.1%). Its antigen is as yet unknown. This beta chain slipped into a library made for alpha chains as a stray read, so its size is not meaningful. This sample is drawn from a study of spatial heterogeneity in lung cancer. Findings and limits, study-wide: The number of expanded tumor alpha and beta chains correlated with mutation number.

On each TCR cDNA molecule, a unique molecular identifier was present. TCRdb reprocessed the 5' RACE reads with MiXCR, giving one entry per CDR3 protein. The profile shows under 14,000 distinct CDR3 sequences, around 7.9% of them singletons. The time point: sample taken at primary tumor resection. Whole RNA, isolated from tumor, nontumor lung or frozen PBMC, was sequenced without prior sorting. Germline V gene lookup returns CDR1 SGHNT and CDR2 YENEEA. The CDR3 covers 17 residues. The V end lost 2 bases, the J end lost 0 bases, and 14 bases lay between the germline ends. The chain recombines TRBV11-3 with TRBJ1-5; a weak D match, TRBD1 (5 bases). Sample: lung tumor tissue, taken at surgery. The sequence came from a female donor with early-stage non-small cell lung cancer. Here the CDR3 reads CASSLSRRGYSNQPQHF. DNA for the CDR3: TGTGCCAGCAGCTTATCTCGGAGGGGTTATAGCAATCAGCCCCAGCATTTT.